These T cell receptor beta chains were read from a single sample in a study of cytomegalovirus exposure and HLA in healthy donors. Produced via immunoSEQ multiplex PCR; TCRdb's table is partial and in-frame only. The sample lists 84,000 or so clones; roughly 80% were seen once. The sequenced material came from PBMCs. These receptors were obtained from a man younger than 40 in good health and CMV-seronegative. CDR3s include the opening cysteine and the closing phenylalanine or tryptophan. The D gene is left open where the match is weak. For some rows the clone size is stated as once, few or many, or as a class when expanded; others skip it.

NA	TRBV7-9	TRBJ2-7	NA	TGTGCCAGCAGCCCCGGGACTCTCATGGAGCAGTACTTC	CASSPGTLMEQYF
NA	TRBV4-1	TRBJ1-5	NA	TGCGCCAGCAGCCAAGATCAGGTGGCAGTGCATAGCAATCAGCCCCAGCATTTT	CASSQDQVAVHSNQPQHF
NA	TRBV14	TRBJ1-6	NA	TGTGCCAGCAGCCAAGATGGTCGGAATTCACCCCTCCACTTT	CASSQDGRNSPLHF
TRBD1	TRBV15	TRBJ1-2	NA	TGTGCCACCAGCAGAGGTACTAGGACAGGGGGTGTTGGCTACACCTTC	CATSRGTRTGGVGYTF
NA	TRBV6-1	TRBJ1-2	NA	TGTGCCAGCAGTGAGATGACAACGACCTATGGCTACACCTTC	CASSEMTTTYGYTF
NA	TRBV7-9	TRBJ1-2	NA	TGTGCCAGCAGCCCCACAACAGCTAACTATGGCTACACCTTC	CASSPTTANYGYTF
NA	TRBV15	TRBJ1-2	NA	TGTGCCACTACTCAACAGGCTCACTATGGCTACACCTTC	CATTQQAHYGYTF
TRBD1	TRBV5-6	TRBJ2-3	NA	TGTGCCAGCTTACCCAGGGGGACCTCTTACACAGATACGCAGTATTTT	CASLPRGTSYTDTQYF
NA	TRBV7-7	TRBJ2-2	NA	TGTGCCAGCAGCTTAGTATTATCCGGGGAGCTGTTTTTT	CASSLVLSGELFF
TRBD1	TRBV2	TRBJ1-1	once	TGTGCCAGCAGTGATTTTGACAGGGGGATGAACACTGAAGCTTTCTTT	CASSDFDRGMNTEAFF
NA	TRBV5-1	TRBJ1-2	NA	TGCGCCAGCAGCCAGGACAGCGCCGCCAGCTATGGCTACACCTTC	CASSQDSAASYGYTF
NA	TRBV9	TRBJ1-5	NA	TGTGCCAGCAGCGTAGACTTAGAGAAGCCCCAGCATTTT	CASSVDLEKPQHF
NA	TRBV4-1	TRBJ1-1	few	TGCGCCAGCAGGTTGAGTAGGGGTGGAACTGAAGCTTTCTTT	CASRLSRGGTEAFF
NA	TRBV5-1	TRBJ2-5	once	TGCGCCAGCAGCTTGACAGGGCTTCCGCAAGAGACCCAGTACTTC	CASSLTGLPQETQYF
TRBD1	TRBV29-1	TRBJ1-1	NA	TGCAGCGTTGAAGGACAGGGAAACACTGAAGCTTTCTTT	CSVEGQGNTEAFF
NA	TRBV30	TRBJ2-7	few	TGTGCCTGGAGTGTATATAACGAGCAGTACTTC	CAWSVYNEQYF
NA	TRBV28	TRBJ1-1	NA	TGTGCCAGCAGGCACAGGCCTCTGAACACTGAAGCTTTCTTT	CASRHRPLNTEAFF
NA	TRBV7-3	TRBJ2-2	NA	TGTGCCAGCAGCGATCAGGCCACCGGGGAGCTGTTTTTT	CASSDQATGELFF
NA	TRBV6-5	TRBJ1-4	NA	TGTGCCAGCAGTTACCCCTTTGCGGGGACTAATGAAAAACTGTTTTTT	CASSYPFAGTNEKLFF
TRBD1	TRBV7-2	TRBJ2-1	NA	TGTGCCAGCAGGCTCCCGGGACAGTCGTACAATGAGCAGTTCTTC	CASRLPGQSYNEQFF
TRBD1	TRBV6-1	TRBJ1-5	few	TGTGCCAGCAGTGAAGGACAGGGGGCGTTGGGCAATCAGCCCCAGCATTTT	CASSEGQGALGNQPQHF
NA	TRBV6-6	TRBJ1-5	few	TGTGCCAGCAGTTACCCGCCCAAGACGGGGCAGCCCCAGCATTTT	CASSYPPKTGQPQHF
TRBD1	TRBV5-1	TRBJ2-7	NA	TGCGCCAGCAGCTTGGGGGGACAGGGGGGCACCTACGAGCAGTACTTC	CASSLGGQGGTYEQYF
TRBD1	TRBV5-4	TRBJ2-7	NA	TGTGCCAGCAGCTTAGACAGGGGGACCTACGAGCAGTACTTC	CASSLDRGTYEQYF
NA	TRBV11-3	TRBJ2-2	NA	TGTGCCAGCAGCCCCAACAGGGTCGGCGGGGAGCTGTTTTTT	CASSPNRVGGELFF
TRBD1	TRBV27	TRBJ1-5	few	TGTGCCAGCGCGACAGGGCCGGGTCAGCCCCAGCATTTT	CASATGPGQPQHF
NA	TRBV19	TRBJ1-2	NA	TGTGCCAGTAGTCAACAGACAGGACATGGCTACACCTTC	CASSQQTGHGYTF
NA	TRBV19	TRBJ1-2	NA	TGTGCCAGTAGTTTTCTGACAGAGTCCTATGGCTACACCTTC	CASSFLTESYGYTF
TRBD1	TRBV15	TRBJ2-7	NA	TGTGCCACCAGCAGAGACCCGGGACAGAGTAGCTACGAGCAGTACTTC	CATSRDPGQSSYEQYF
NA	TRBV9	TRBJ1-6	NA	TGTGCCAGCAGCGACCGGGATGTAAATTCACCCCTCCACTTT	CASSDRDVNSPLHF
NA	TRBV6-6	TRBJ1-1	NA	TGTGCCAGCCTTAATACCGGCGGGACTGAAGCTTTCTTT	CASLNTGGTEAFF
NA	TRBV19	TRBJ1-3	NA	TGTGCCAGTAGTATAGAGGGAGTGAGGGTCTCTGGAAACACCATATATTTT	CASSIEGVRVSGNTIYF
NA	TRBV18	TRBJ2-5	NA	TGTGCCAGCTCACCTAACCAAGAGACCCAGTACTTC	CASSPNQETQYF
NA	TRBV14	TRBJ2-2	NA	TGTGCCAGCAGCCAAGTGAGGACACGGGACACCGGGGAGCTGTTTTTT	CASSQVRTRDTGELFF
TRBD2	TRBV7-3	TRBJ2-4	NA	TGTGCCAGCAGCTCGGGGGGAGCCAAAAACATTCAGTACTTC	CASSSGGAKNIQYF
TRBD2	TRBV7-8	TRBJ2-2	NA	TGTGCCAGCAGCCCTCTAGCGGGGACCGGGGAGCTGTTTTTT	CASSPLAGTGELFF
NA	TRBV7-2	TRBJ2-5	NA	TGTGCCAGCAGCTTAGCAGGGGGGGCGAGGGGAGCCCAGTACTTC	CASSLAGGARGAQYF
NA	TRBV6-6	TRBJ1-1	NA	TGTGCCAGCAGGGGGGTCGGGGGTGAAGCTTTCTTT	CASRGVGGEAFF
NA	TRBV30	TRBJ1-5	NA	TGTGCCTGGAGTCTAGACCCGAGGGGCAATCAGCCCCAGCATTTT	CAWSLDPRGNQPQHF
TRBD1	TRBV18	TRBJ1-6	NA	TGTGCCAGCTCACCAGACAGGGGGAACAATTCACCCCTCCACTTT	CASSPDRGNNSPLHF
NA	TRBV10-3	TRBJ1-3	NA	TGTGCCACCTCGGGGGGCAGAGAAGACACCATATATTTT	CATSGGREDTIYF
TRBD1	TRBV6-6	TRBJ2-7	NA	TGTGCCAGCACCACCGGGACAGGGAACTCCTACGAGCAGTACTTC	CASTTGTGNSYEQYF